What follows describes a single T cell receptor (beta chain). The target antigen is unknown. This sample is drawn from a study of early T cells in non-severe SARS-CoV-2 infection. Study information: Sequenced bulk RNA came from whole blood that was unsorted, and chains were unpaired. Study-level results: Private and CD4 specificities were missed by VDJdb matching, which favored anti-spike CD8 responses.

The CDR3 runs to 14 residues. CDR1 DFQATT and CDR2 SNEGSKA come from the germline V gene (reference sequence). Trimming pared 6 bases from V and 1 base from J, leaving 15 bases between. Individual cDNA molecules carried attached unique molecular identifiers. MiXCR, applied by TCRdb to the 5' RACE reads, yields one record per CDR3 protein. The sample carries tens of thousands of distinct CDR3 sequences, about 15% recorded once. What was sequenced was whole blood. This sequence originates from an adult who was a healthcare worker with PCR-confirmed SARS-CoV-2 infection or an uninfected control (not recorded which). The rearrangement links TRBV20-1 to TRBJ1-1, with D possibly matching TRBD1 (6 bases). The CDR3 region has the DNA TGCAGTGCCGCCCTCAAACAGGGGAACACTGAAGCTTTCTTT. Its translation: CSAALKQGNTEAFF.